The clone carrying this T cell receptor (beta chain) was counted between two and nine times. Germline CDR1 reads DFQATT; CDR2 reads SNEGSKA (reference sequence). CDR3 length equals 13 residues. V shed 5 bases, J shed 6 bases, and the junction held 3 bases outside the gene matches. This sample stems from a study of early T cells in non-severe SARS-CoV-2 infection. For the study at large: Sequenced bulk RNA came from whole blood that was unsorted, and chains were unpaired.

Each cDNA molecule carried a unique molecular identifier. TCRdb passed the 5' RACE reads through MiXCR, listing each CDR3 protein once. The table has tens of thousands of distinct CDR3 sequences, more than 9% seen once. This TCR derives from an adult who was a healthcare worker with PCR-confirmed SARS-CoV-2 infection or an uninfected control (not recorded which). Input material: whole blood. This chain joins TRBV20-1 and TRBJ2-1; 11 bases map to TRBD2. CDR3: CSAGSGRGNEQFF. CDR3 bases: TGCAGTGCTGGTAGCGGGAGGGGCAATGAGCAGTTCTTC.